Listed here are 21 T cell receptor beta chains from one sample, sequenced in a study of cytomegalovirus exposure and HLA in healthy donors. The PCR made use of 60 Vbeta and 13 Jbeta primers. Clones were sequenced by immunoSEQ multiplex PCR, and TCRdb holds only the in-frame ones, with some missing. Here the sample spans approximately 150,000 clones, 75% being singletons. Sequences were obtained from PBMCs. These receptor sequences come from a man between 18 and 35 years old in good health and CMV-seropositive.

V usage is TRBV7-9 and J usage is TRBJ2-5; TRBD2 matches 8 bases. The ends lost 1 base at V and 4 bases at J; junction bases unmatched: 14. The CDR3 spans 18 residues. CDR1 is SEHNR and CDR2 is FQNEAQ in the germline V gene (reference sequence). This CDR3 is CASSLDWGARLAGETQYF. CDR3 DNA sequence: TGTGCCAGCAGCTTAGATTGGGGCGCCCGCCTAGCGGGAGAGACCCAGTACTTC. The variable domain in full, with the rest retrieved from reference TRBV7-9 and TRBJ2-5, is DTGVSQNPRHKITKRGQNVTFRCDPISEHNRLYWYRQTLGQGPEFLTYFQNEAQLEKSRLLSDRFSAERPKGSFSTLEIQRTEQGDSAMYLCASSLDWGARLAGETQYFGPGTRLLVL.

This clone was seen once. V is TRBV27 and J is TRBJ2-5; 7 bases agree with TRBD2. CDR1 is MNHEY and CDR2 is SMNVEV in the germline V gene (reference sequence). CDR3 size: 14 residues. Losses at the gene ends were 8 bases for V and 2 bases for J; bases not matched to a gene: 8. The CDR3 DNA is TGTGCCAGCTGGGGGGGAAGGGGACAAGAGACCCAGTACTTC. This encodes CASWGGRGQETQYF.

A single count supports this clone. The J gene is TRBJ2-5, the V gene TRBV29-1, with TRBD2 matching over 14 bases. The CDR3 has 16 amino acids. Trimming removed 6 bases from V and 2 bases from J; junction bases left unmatched: 8. Germline CDR1 SQVTM, CDR2 ANQGSEA. In nucleotides, the CDR3 is TGCAGCGTCAAAAAAGGACTAGCGGGAGGTCAAGAGACCCAGTACTTC. Protein product: CSVKKGLAGGQETQYF. The full variable domain, in which reference TRBV29-1 and TRBJ2-5 provide the parts outside the CDR3, is SAVISQKPSRDICQRGTSLTIQCQVDSQVTMMFWYRQQPGQSLTLIATANQGSEATYESGFVIDKFPISRPNLTFSTLTVSNMSPEDSSIYLCSVKKGLAGGQETQYFGPGTRLLVL.

This chain uses TRBV19 with TRBJ1-2; TRBD1 matches at 7 bases. CDR3 length: 18 residues. Germline V lookup: CDR1 LNHDA, CDR2 SQIVND (reference sequence). V lost 4 bases to trimming and J lost 2 bases; unmatched junction nucleotides: 16. The CDR3 region is CASSTLIPRGRGNYGYTF. The CDR3 DNA follows: TGTGCCAGTAGTACCCTTATTCCGAGGGGGCGAGGGAACTATGGCTACACCTTC.

The chain employs TRBV19 and TRBJ2-7, with TRBD2 matching over 8 bases. Germline CDR1 is LNHDA and CDR2 is SQIVND (reference sequence). Trimming at V came to 4 bases and at J to 4 bases, leaving 12 bases not matched to a gene. The CDR3 sequence is 16 residues long. CDR3 region: CASSNPGLGNSYEQYF. As DNA, the CDR3 is TGTGCCAGTAGTAACCCGGGACTAGGAAATTCTTACGAGCAGTACTTC.

The chain employs TRBV28 and TRBJ2-1, with 15 bases matching TRBD2. The CDR3 has 18 amino acids. J was trimmed by 9 bases and V by 6 bases; bases with no gene match: 15. The germline gives CDR1 MDHEN, CDR2 SYDVKM. The CDR3 DNA reads as TGTGCCAGCAGCACCGGGACTAGCGGGAGGCTGAGCTTGGGTGAGCAGTTCTTC. As protein: CASSTGTSGRLSLGEQFF.

The V gene is TRBV4-1, the J gene TRBJ2-1; the match to TRBD2 covers 14 bases. V trimming: 1 base; J trimming: 6 bases; junction bases outside the gene matches: 17. This CDR3 is built from 21 residues. Germline V gene data show CDR1 as MGHRA and CDR2 as YSYEKL. The CDR3 loop is CASSQVRFGTSGRVVGNEQFF. In DNA, the CDR3 is TGCGCCAGCAGCCAAGTTAGATTTGGGACTAGCGGGAGAGTAGTAGGCAATGAGCAGTTCTTC.

This chain uses TRBV30 with TRBJ2-7; TRBD2 aligns across 8 bases. CDR1 and CDR2 (germline): GTSNPN, SVGIG (reference sequence). CDR3 length: 15 amino acids. With 0 bases clipped from V and 3 bases from J, the junction kept 7 bases outside the gene matches. CDR3 protein: CAWSVSGSGVYEQYF. CDR3 coding DNA: TGTGCCTGGAGTGTCAGCGGGAGTGGTGTCTACGAGCAGTACTTC.

This chain connects TRBV25-1 to TRBJ2-1, with 9 nucleotides matching TRBD2. V shed 3 bases and J 4 bases; nucleotides not matched to a gene: 4. Germline CDR1 reads MGHDK; CDR2 reads SYGVNS. There are 15 residues in the CDR3. The CDR3 loop reads CASSERTSAYNEQFF. As DNA, the CDR3 is TGTGCCAGCAGTGAGAGGACTAGCGCGTACAATGAGCAGTTCTTC.

V gene TRBV27 combines with J gene TRBJ1-1, with TRBD1 matching over 7 bases. V was pared by 3 bases and J by 1 base, with 2 bases of the junction left unmatched. The CDR3 runs 14 residues. Germline loops: CDR1 MNHEY, CDR2 SMNVEV (reference sequence). In DNA form, the CDR3 reads TGTGCCAGCAGTTTGTACAGGGGGAACACTGAAGCTTTCTTT. This encodes CASSLYRGNTEAFF.

The chain recombines TRBV28 with TRBJ2-7; 9 bases are a match to TRBD1. The germline CDR1 and CDR2 sequences are MDHEN and SYDVKM. Trimming removed 6 bases from V and 7 bases from J; junction bases left unmatched: 10. The length of the CDR3 is 14 residues. CDR3 nucleotides: TGTGCCAGCAGGGTCCGGGACAGGGCGGGAGAGCAGTACTTC. Translating it yields CASRVRDRAGEQYF.

The gene calls are TRBV27 and TRBJ2-1, with 8 bases lining up with TRBD1. V was pared by 4 bases and J by 2 bases, with 4 bases of the junction left unmatched. Germline-derived CDR1 and CDR2 are MNHEY and SMNVEV (reference sequence). The CDR3 has 15 amino acids. The DNA of the CDR3 is TGTGCCAGCAGTTCCCAGGACAGGGCCTACAATGAGCAGTTCTTC. It translates to CASSSQDRAYNEQFF.

The chain couples TRBV29-1 to TRBJ2-1; D perhaps matches TRBD1 (6 bases). There are 14 residues in the CDR3. V lost 6 bases to trimming and J lost 0 bases, with 12 bases between them. The germline gives CDR1 SQVTM, CDR2 ANQGSEA. CDR3 amino acids: CSVRGPGSYNEQFF. CDR3 DNA sequence: TGCAGCGTCAGGGGACCCGGCTCCTACAATGAGCAGTTCTTC.

This clone was seen more than once but under ten times. The V gene is TRBV7-9, the J gene TRBJ1-1; tentatively, D is TRBD1 (6 bases). The CDR3 is 17 amino acids. V lost 10 bases and J lost 0, with 24 bases in between. CDR1 is SEHNR and CDR2 is FQNEAQ in the germline V gene (reference sequence). This CDR3 is CATTSKGEKGVNTEAFF. DNA of the CDR3: TGTGCCACCACTTCCAAGGGGGAAAAAGGGGTGAACACTGAAGCTTTCTTT.

This chain uses TRBV5-1 with TRBJ2-5; TRBD2 might be the D (6 bases). The V end lost 0 bases, the J end lost 3 bases, and 12 bases lay between the germline ends. CDR1 is SGHRS, CDR2 YFSETQ, per germline. The CDR3 consists of 15 residues. The CDR3: CASSLVSGGEETQYF. As DNA, the CDR3 is TGCGCCAGCAGCTTGGTATCCGGGGGTGAAGAGACCCAGTACTTC.

As for this clone: A read error may produce the germline difference seen at one junction end. The chain carries TRBV7-9 and TRBJ2-7, with 9 bases identical to TRBD1. The CDR3 has 16 residues. CDR1 and CDR2 from the germline V gene are SEHNR and FQNEAQ (reference sequence). Here the CDR3 DNA reads TGTTCCAGCAGCTTGGGGACAGGGACTTCCCCCTACGAGCAGTACTTC. Protein product: CSSSLGTGTSPYEQYF.

The table lists this clone with a count of one. This sequence joins TRBV15 and TRBJ2-1, with D perhaps TRBD2 (7 bases). The CDR3 extends over 14 amino acids. Germline CDR1 LNHNV, CDR2 YYDKDF (reference sequence). Trimming cost V 3 bases and J 5 bases, with 11 bases left between them. The CDR3 loop is CATSRGGDNNEQFF. The CDR3 DNA is TGTGCCACCAGCAGGGGAGGGGACAACAATGAGCAGTTCTTC.

J is TRBJ1-5 and V is TRBV28; 8 nucleotides agree with TRBD1. The germline V gene encodes CDR1 MDHEN and CDR2 SYDVKM. J gave up 2 bases and V 2 bases, and 2 bases lay outside the gene matches. The CDR3 has 15 amino acids. The CDR3 here is CASSLAGGGNQPQHF. The CDR3 DNA follows: TGTGCCAGCAGTTTAGCAGGGGGCGGCAATCAGCCCCAGCATTTT.

V and J are TRBV19 and TRBJ1-1; D perhaps matches TRBD1 (6 bases). This CDR3 is 15 amino acids long. CDR1 is LNHDA, CDR2 SQIVND, per germline (reference sequence). The germline V and J ends were trimmed by 7 bases and 5 bases, with 20 bases remaining between them. CDR3 nucleotides: TGTGCCAGTACCGAACTCAGGGGCGGGGGGACTGAAGCTTTCTTT. Its translation is CASTELRGGGTEAFF.

The chain joins TRBV30 to TRBJ2-7; TRBD2 agrees at 11 bases. The germline gives CDR1 GTSNPN, CDR2 SVGIG (reference sequence). Losses at the gene ends were 5 bases for V and 3 bases for J; bases not matched to a gene: 15. The CDR3 consists of 17 residues. DNA of the CDR3: TGTGCCTGGGCGGAGGTTATCCGTAGCGGGAGGGTCTACGAGCAGTACTTC. Translation gives CAWAEVIRSGRVYEQYF.

This clone was counted only a few times. The V and J genes are TRBV25-1 and TRBJ2-2, with 8 positions matching TRBD1. The germline V gene encodes CDR1 MGHDK and CDR2 SYGVNS. CDR3 length: 18 amino acids. Trimming took 3 bases from V and 4 from J; bases not matched to a gene: 13. Here the CDR3 reads CASSEGGAGGAGTGELFF. In DNA form, the CDR3 reads TGTGCCAGCAGTGAGGGGGGAGCAGGGGGCGCGGGCACCGGGGAGCTGTTTTTT.